This is a list of T cell receptor beta chains from one sample in a study of identical twins. TCRdb re-called the 5' RACE reads with MiXCR, one entry per CDR3 protein. The table shows 1.5 million to 2 million distinct CDR3 sequences, with roughly a third occurring only once. The material sequenced was cord blood. Receptors originate from a newborn girl in good health. Both conserved end residues are part of each CDR3.

v_gene | CDR3aa
TRBV10-3 | CAVSGEGDEQFF
TRBV7-2 | CASSPGASRNERYF
TRBV11-1 | CASSLSSGVNSPLHF
TRBV2 | CASSESVALNEKLFF
TRBV20-1 | CSARDYGAIKVYEQYF
TRBV11-3 | CASSPGGVADTQYF
TRBV3-1 | CASSQVSGNYGYTF
TRBV14 | CASSQEGTRPRDTQYF
TRBV29-1 | CTGTGVNNEQFF
TRBV28 | CASSSSPSFYNEQFF
TRBV14 | CASSQARAKNIQYF
TRBV25-1 | CASRGNLAGGRVTDTQYF
TRBV29-1 | CSVQTDHLNNEQFF
TRBV20-1 | CSARTGGLTYEQYF
TRBV2 | CASSESSGSYNEQYF
TRBV11-2 | CASSFGDRIGSPLHF
TRBV2 | CASSDRTQTQYF
TRBV29-1 | CSVAGLAGERGKNIQYF
TRBV5-1 | CATALSWVAPDTQYF